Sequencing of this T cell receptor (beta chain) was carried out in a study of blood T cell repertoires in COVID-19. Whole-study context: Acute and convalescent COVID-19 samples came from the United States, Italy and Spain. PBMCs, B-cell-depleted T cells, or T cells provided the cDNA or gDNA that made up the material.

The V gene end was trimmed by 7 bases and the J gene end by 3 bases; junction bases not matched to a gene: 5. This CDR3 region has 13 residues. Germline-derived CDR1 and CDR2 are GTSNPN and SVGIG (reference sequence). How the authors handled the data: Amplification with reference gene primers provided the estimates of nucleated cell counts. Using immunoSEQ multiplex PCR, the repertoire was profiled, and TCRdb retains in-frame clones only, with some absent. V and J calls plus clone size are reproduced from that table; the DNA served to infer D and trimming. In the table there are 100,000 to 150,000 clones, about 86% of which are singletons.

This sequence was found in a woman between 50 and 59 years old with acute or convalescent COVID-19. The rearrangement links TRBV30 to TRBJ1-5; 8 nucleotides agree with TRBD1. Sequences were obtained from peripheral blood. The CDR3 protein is CASSGGLNQPQHF. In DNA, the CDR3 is TGTGCCTCCTCAGGGGGCCTCAATCAGCCCCAGCATTTT.